This is a list of T cell receptor beta chains from one sample in a study of Graves' ophthalmopathy and Graves' hyperthyroidism. TCRdb re-called the multiplex PCR reads through MiXCR, storing one row per CDR3 protein. The sample lists 1 million to 1.3 million distinct CDR3 sequences, roughly two fifths seen once, with roughly 10% in the top ten. Specimen: peripheral blood or thyroid tissue (not recorded which). These receptors were obtained from an adult man with Graves' hyperthyroidism. CDR3s include the opening cysteine and the closing phenylalanine or tryptophan. A D gene is named only where the DNA matches it firmly. Where a row states a size, it is once, few, many or the class of an expanded clone; other rows omit it.

>TRBV7-8|few|NA|TRBJ1-4
CASSPNRPPEKLFF
TGTGCCAGCAGCCCGAACCGCCCCCCGGAAAAACTGTTTTTT
>TRBV2|many|NA|TRBJ1-1
CASSGSRENTEAFF
TGTGCCAGCAGTGGATCAAGGGAGAACACTGAAGCTTTCTTT
>TRBV2|NA|NA|TRBJ1-3
CASSTEGSGNTIYF
TGTGCCAGCAGTACCGAGGGCTCTGGAAACACCATATATTTT
>TRBV20-1|NA|NA|TRBJ2-5
CSAHARDGETQYF
TGCAGTGCTCATGCACGGGACGGTGAGACCCAGTACTTC
>TRBV5-1|few|NA|TRBJ2-5
CASSLVGGAPKETQYF
TGCGCCAGCAGCCTGGTTGGGGGGGCCCCGAAAGAGACCCAGTACTTC
>TRBV2|many|NA|TRBJ1-5
CASSEEGIGQPQHF
TGTGCCAGCAGTGAAGAGGGGATAGGTCAGCCCCAGCATTTT
>TRBV4-2|NA|TRBD2|TRBJ2-3
CASSPAGSRSSFTDTQYF
TGTGCCAGCAGCCCAGCGGGATCAAGGTCTAGCTTCACAGATACGCAGTATTTT
>TRBV19|many|NA|TRBJ1-1
CASSIDSNTEAFF
TGTGCCAGTAGTATAGACTCGAACACTGAAGCTTTCTTT
>TRBV10-3|NA|NA|TRBJ1-4
CAISGAGEHDEKLFF
TGTGCCATCAGTGGGGCTGGGGAGCACGATGAAAAACTGTTTTTT
>TRBV11-2|many|NA|TRBJ2-7
CASSRWDSQGLYEQYF
TGTGCCAGCAGCCGGTGGGACTCCCAGGGACTCTACGAGCAGTACTTC
>TRBV5-1|few|NA|TRBJ2-5
CASSLGDFLPETQYF
TGCGCCAGCAGCCTCGGGGACTTCCTTCCGGAGACCCAGTACTTC
>TRBV18|NA|NA|TRBJ1-1
CASSPPDTYTEAFF
TGTGCCAGCTCACCACCCGACACATACACTGAAGCTTTCTTT
>TRBV11-1|NA|NA|TRBJ1-1
CASSLPWGDTEAFF
TGTGCCAGCAGCCTACCCTGGGGCGACACTGAAGCTTTCTTT
>TRBV29-1|NA|NA|TRBJ2-3
CSVVGGGTDTQYF
TGCAGCGTTGTCGGGGGAGGCACAGATACGCAGTATTTT
>TRBV14|once|TRBD2|TRBJ2-5
CASSQEATSGGAEKTQYF
TGTGCCAGCAGCCAAGAAGCGACTAGCGGGGGGGCTGAAAAGACCCAGTACTTC
>TRBV7-9|many|NA|TRBJ2-5
CASSTNTGGLETQYF
TGTGCCAGCAGCACAAACACCGGGGGCCTAGAGACCCAGTACTTC
>TRBV7-9|NA|NA|TRBJ2-5
CASSPRTGSQETQYF
TGTGCCAGCAGCCCCCGGACGGGGTCCCAAGAGACCCAGTACTTC
>TRBV6-6|NA|NA|TRBJ1-1
CASSGETGTFSEAFF
TGTGCCAGCAGTGGGGAAACCGGGACATTTTCTGAAGCTTTCTTT
>TRBV2|NA|NA|TRBJ2-5
CASSERRLETQYF
TGTGCCAGCAGTGAGAGGAGGTTAGAGACCCAGTACTTC
>TRBV6-6|NA|NA|TRBJ2-7
CASSPRRGQVEQYF
TGTGCCAGCAGTCCCAGGCGGGGGCAGGTCGAGCAGTACTTC
>TRBV9|NA|NA|TRBJ1-2
CASSFGGLGPLGDGHTF
TGTGCCAGCAGTTTCGGGGGATTGGGGCCCCTAGGGGATGGCCACACCTTC
>TRBV10-3|NA|NA|TRBJ1-1
CAISGGGRTEAFF
TGTGCCATCAGTGGAGGCGGGCGGACTGAAGCTTTCTTT
>TRBV7-2|many|NA|TRBJ1-1
CASREQGGTEAFF
TGTGCCAGCAGGGAACAGGGAGGCACTGAAGCTTTCTTT
>TRBV11-2|NA|NA|TRBJ1-1
CASHPTTGNTEAFF
TGCGCCAGCCACCCGACGACAGGGAACACTGAAGCTTTCTTT
>TRBV7-2|many|NA|TRBJ1-1
CASSVQGRRYNTEAFF
TGTGCCAGCAGCGTACAGGGTCGGAGGTACAACACTGAAGCTTTCTTT
>TRBV7-9|many|TRBD1|TRBJ1-2
CASSSGTGIFYGYTF
TGTGCCAGCAGCTCCGGGACAGGGATTTTCTATGGCTACACCTTC
>TRBV7-3|NA|NA|TRBJ2-1
CASSENGEQFF
TGTGCCAGCAGCGAAAACGGTGAGCAGTTCTTC
>TRBV9|once|NA|TRBJ1-2
CASSGTWGGYTF
TGTGCCAGCAGCGGGACGTGGGGTGGCTACACCTTC
>TRBV10-2|NA|NA|TRBJ1-3
CASSTGRTSGNTIYF
TGCGCCAGCAGTACGGGACGGACCTCTGGAAACACCATATATTTT
>TRBV6-5|many|NA|TRBJ1-2
CASSGPRSNYGYTF
TGTGCCAGCAGTGGCCCTAGGAGTAACTATGGCTACACCTTC
>TRBV7-2|once|NA|TRBJ2-7
CASSLGVGESNKQYF
TGTGCCAGCAGCTTAGGGGTGGGGGAGTCCAACAAGCAGTACTTC
>TRBV10-3|NA|NA|TRBJ2-5
CAIRQPQETQYF
TGTGCCATCAGACAGCCGCAAGAGACCCAGTACTTC
>TRBV10-3|many|TRBD1|TRBJ1-1
CAISESPGTGLNTEAFF
TGTGCCATCAGTGAGTCACCCGGGACAGGGTTGAACACTGAAGCTTTCTTT
>TRBV6-5|NA|NA|TRBJ2-7
CASRYDYSYEQYF
TGTGCCAGCAGGTACGACTACTCCTACGAGCAGTACTTC
>TRBV7-9|NA|NA|TRBJ2-5
CASSLRFQAGWETQYF
TGTGCCAGCAGCTTAAGATTTCAGGCGGGGTGGGAGACCCAGTACTTC
>TRBV12-3/TRBV12-4|NA|TRBD1|TRBJ2-2
CASSYRDRDTGELFF
TGTGCCAGCAGTTACCGGGACAGGGACACCGGGGAGCTGTTTTTT
>TRBV7-2|many|TRBD1|TRBJ1-6
CASSSGQGSSYNSPLHF
TGTGCCAGCAGCTCGGGACAGGGTAGCTCCTATAATTCACCCCTCCACTTT
>TRBV25-1|few|TRBD1|TRBJ1-2
CASRPQGGYGYTF
TGTGCCAGCAGGCCCCAGGGGGGTTATGGCTACACCTTC
>TRBV19|many|TRBD1|TRBJ2-7
CASSTDRDRYEQYF
TGTGCCAGTAGTACCGACAGGGACCGCTACGAGCAGTACTTC
>TRBV7-2|NA|TRBD2|TRBJ2-7
CASSYRAGVRYEQYF
TGTGCCAGCAGTTATCGGGCGGGAGTGAGGTACGAGCAGTACTTC
>TRBV10-3|NA|NA|TRBJ1-5
CASSSESSNQPQHF
TGTGCCAGCAGCTCCGAATCATCCAATCAGCCCCAGCATTTT
>TRBV9|NA|NA|TRBJ1-5
CASSVATRGGLSPQHF
TGTGCCAGCAGCGTAGCTACACGAGGGGGGCTGTCGCCCCAGCATTTT
>TRBV2|many|TRBD1|TRBJ1-2
CASSERGPF
TGTGCCAGCAGTGAAAGGGGGCCCTTC
>TRBV5-6|many|NA|TRBJ1-6
CASSFFRANSPLHF
TGTGCCAGCAGCTTCTTCAGGGCTAATTCACCCCTCCACTTT
>TRBV13|many|NA|TRBJ1-3
CASSYWGRSGNTIYF
TGTGCCAGCAGCTATTGGGGGCGCTCTGGAAACACCATATATTTT
>TRBV4-3|NA|NA|TRBJ2-2
CASSQAGTLTGELFF
TGCGCCAGCAGCCAAGCCGGGACACTCACCGGGGAGCTGTTTTTT
>TRBV7-2|NA|NA|TRBJ1-4
CASSPRGGGSEKLFF
TGTGCCAGCAGCCCCCGAGGAGGGGGAAGCGAAAAACTGTTTTTT
>TRBV12-3/TRBV12-4|many|TRBD1|TRBJ2-7
CASSPWGQTSYEQYF
TGTGCCAGCAGTCCATGGGGACAGACCTCCTACGAGCAGTACTTC
>TRBV18|NA|NA|TRBJ1-1
CASSPPNGNTEAFF
TGTGCCAGCTCACCACCGAACGGGAACACTGAAGCTTTCTTT